Below are 20 T cell receptor beta chains sequenced from a single sample in a study of blood T cell repertoires in COVID-19. This table comes from immunoSEQ multiplex PCR, and its TCRdb copy is limited to in-frame clones, with some not included. Of about 79,000 clones listed, more than 85% are singletons. The sequenced sample was peripheral blood. All receptors come from a man between 70 and 80 years old with active or convalescent COVID-19.

The chain has TRBV29-1 and TRBJ2-7; 7 bases match TRBD2. Unmatched junction bases numbered 13, after V lost 8 bases and J lost 0 bases. CDR1 is SQVTM and CDR2 is ANQGSEA in the germline V gene. This CDR3 region has 15 residues. CDR3 nucleotides: TGCAGCACGAGTGGGGCGGGAGAGAGCTCCTACGAGCAGTACTTC. The encoded protein is CSTSGAGESSYEQYF.

The chain has TRBV28 and TRBJ2-7; 11 bases fit TRBD1. Germline V gene lookup returns CDR1 MDHEN and CDR2 SYDVKM. The CDR3 is made up of 16 amino acids. V trimming: 6 bases; J trimming: 0 bases; junction bases outside the gene matches: 7. CDR3 in DNA: TGTGCCAGCAGGACCGTCGGACAGGGGGCCTCCTACGAGCAGTACTTC. This translates into CASRTVGQGASYEQYF.

The V call is TRBV28, the J call TRBJ2-3; D may be TRBD2 (5 bases). The CDR3 has 15 amino acids. Germline-derived CDR1 and CDR2 are MDHEN and SYDVKM. The ends were cut back, 3 bases at V and 7 bases at J, with 17 bases in the middle. CDR3 bases: TGTGCCAGCAGTTTCCTCGGACTCGCCCAGAATACGCAGTATTTT. Translated: CASSFLGLAQNTQYF.

A note on this clone: Germline and junction disagree at one end, which may indicate a read error. The V and J genes are TRBV7-2 and TRBJ2-7; 8 bases map to TRBD1. Germline V gives CDR1 SGHTA, CDR2 FQGNSA. This CDR3 region has 14 residues. For the CDR3, the DNA is TGTGCCAGCACCTTACAGGGGGATTCCTACGAGCAGTACTTC. Translation gives CASTLQGDSYEQYF.

The genes are TRBV6-1 and TRBJ2-7; D is undetermined. The CDR3 is 12 residues long. Trimming left V 6 bases short and J 5 bases short, with 11 bases between. CDR1 is MNHNS, CDR2 SASEGT, per germline. CDR3 protein: CASSQPRDEQYF. CDR3 coding DNA: TGTGCCAGCAGCCAACCCCGGGACGAGCAGTACTTC.

This chain connects TRBV7-9 to TRBJ2-1; D possibly corresponds to TRBD2 (5 bases). Germline V lookup: CDR1 SEHNR, CDR2 FQNEAQ (reference sequence). CDR3 length equals 15 residues. V lost 0 bases and J 2 bases, leaving 8 bases between the germline ends. In nucleotides, the CDR3 is TGTGCCAGCAGCTTAGCGGGAGCGGCCTACAATGAGCAGTTCTTC. Translating gives CASSLAGAAYNEQFF.

The chain employs TRBV2 and TRBJ2-1; D possibly corresponds to TRBD2 (5 bases). Germline CDR1 is SNHLY and CDR2 is FYNNEI. Trimming shortened V by 8 bases and J by 6 bases, and 14 bases separated the two germline ends. CDR3 size: 13 residues. This chain's CDR3 is CASALGNSNEQFF. For the CDR3, the DNA is TGTGCCAGCGCACTAGGGAACAGCAATGAGCAGTTCTTC.

This chain joins TRBV6-4 and TRBJ2-5; 10 nucleotides align to TRBD2. The CDR3 sequence is 20 residues long. The J segment lost 0 bases and the V segment lost 7 bases, leaving 20 bases of the junction unmatched. In germline, CDR1 is MRHNA, CDR2 SNTAGT. The CDR3 DNA sequence: TGTGCCAGCATCAGTGTGGCCTTCTACTGTGGACTAGCGGACCAAGAGACCCAGTACTTC. Translated: CASISVAFYCGLADQETQYF.

This clone occurred a few times. V and J are TRBV28 and TRBJ2-3; TRBD2 aligns across 12 bases. In germline, CDR1 is MDHEN, CDR2 SYDVKM. CDR3 length: 17 amino acids. V dropped 4 bases and J dropped 2; count of bases not matched to a gene: 7. The CDR3 DNA reads as TGTGCCAGCAGTTCACCCCTAGCGGGAGGGGACACAGATACGCAGTATTTT. Amino acids: CASSSPLAGGDTDTQYF.

The rearrangement links TRBV2 to TRBJ1-1; possible D gene TRBD1, 6 bases. Germline CDR1 reads SNHLY; CDR2 reads FYNNEI. This CDR3 is built from 13 residues. V lost 7 bases, J lost 4 bases, and 13 bases lay in between. CDR3 nucleotides: TGTGCCAGCAACGCGGGGGCCCCCACTGAAGCTTTCTTT. It is translated as CASNAGAPTEAFF.

For the CDR3, the DNA is TGTGCCAGCACCGCTACGGGCAATCAGCCCCAGCATTTT. Protein product: CASTATGNQPQHF. The chain has TRBV28 and TRBJ1-5, with D hard to call. This CDR3 spans 13 amino acids. Trimming removed 7 bases at V and 2 bases at J, with 9 bases between. The germline V gene has CDR1 MDHEN and CDR2 SYDVKM.

The sample holds one count of this clone. This sequence joins TRBV7-8 and TRBJ1-5; weak D call: TRBD1 (5 bases). Trimming stripped 1 base from V and 4 bases from J, with 8 bases between. The CDR3 is 14 amino acids. Germline CDR1 is SGHVS and CDR2 is FQNEAQ. CDR3 sequence: CASSLGGGNQPQHF. The CDR3 nucleotides read TGTGCCAGCAGCTTAGGTGGGGGGAATCAGCCCCAGCATTTT.

The chain combines TRBV7-3 with TRBJ2-7; D may be TRBD1 (5 bases). The CDR3 is 15 residues long. Trimming took off 5 bases at V and 0 bases at J, with 14 bases between the two ends. The germline V gene has CDR1 SGHTA and CDR2 FQGTGA. DNA of the CDR3: TGTGCCAGCAGCCAGGGTCTGTCAAGCTCCTACGAGCAGTACTTC. As protein: CASSQGLSSSYEQYF.

This clone was seen just once. The chain carries TRBV7-9 and TRBJ2-4; D unclear. The germline gives CDR1 SEHNR, CDR2 FQNEAQ (reference sequence). The V end was cut by 6 bases, the J end by 5 bases, with 8 bases between. This CDR3 spans 12 amino acids. CDR3 sequence (DNA): TGTGCCAGCAGGCTAGAGGAAAACATTCAGTACTTC. Encoded protein: CASRLEENIQYF.

The chain joins TRBV5-6 to TRBJ1-5; TRBD1 aligns across 7 bases. Germline V CDR1 and CDR2: SGHDT, YYEEEE. J was trimmed by 4 bases and V by 4 bases; bases with no gene match: 8. CDR3 size: 15 residues. In nucleotides, the CDR3 is TGTGCCAGCAGCCGACAAGACAGGGTAAATCAGCCCCAGCATTTT. Its translation is CASSRQDRVNQPQHF.

CDR3 DNA: TGTGCCAGCAGGATGACAGGGAGAGCCTATGGCTACACCTTC. Its translation: CASRMTGRAYGYTF. The V and J genes are TRBV2 and TRBJ1-2, with 7 positions matching TRBD1. The CDR3 has 14 amino acids. Germline CDR1 SNHLY, CDR2 FYNNEI. Trimming removed 6 bases from V and 4 bases from J; junction bases left unmatched: 8. The full variable domain, completed using reference TRBV2 and TRBJ1-2, is EPEVTQTPSHQVTQMGQEVILRCVPISNHLYFYWYRQILGQKVEFLVSFYNNEISEKSEIFDDQFSVERPDGSNFTLKIRSTKLEDSAMYFCASRMTGRAYGYTFGSGTRLTVV.

The table lists this clone with a count of one. The chain carries TRBV3-1 (or the pseudogene TRBV3-2) and TRBJ2-2; the match to TRBD2 covers 14 bases. CDR1 and CDR2 (germline): LGHDT, YNNKEL (reference sequence). With 1 base clipped from V and 5 bases from J, the junction kept 0 bases outside the gene matches. This CDR3 spans 16 amino acids. CDR3 nucleotide sequence: TGTGCCAGCAGCCAAGGGACTAGCGGGAGGACCGGGGAGCTGTTTTTT. Its protein is CASSQGTSGRTGELFF.

This chain joins TRBV2 and TRBJ1-6; the D is unclear. The CDR3 length is 13 residues. Germline V lookup: CDR1 SNHLY, CDR2 FYNNEI. The V end lost 4 bases, the J end lost 5 bases, and 6 bases lay between the germline ends. CDR3 coding DNA: TGTGCCAGCAGTGGACAAGATAATTCACCCCTCCACTTT. Protein: CASSGQDNSPLHF.

In DNA, the CDR3 is TGTGCCAGCAGTTTAACCGGACAGGGGTTTCCAGATACGCAGTATTTT. Translation gives CASSLTGQGFPDTQYF. The rearrangement uses TRBV27 and TRBJ2-3; 9 bases line up with TRBD1. Germline V gives CDR1 MNHEY, CDR2 SMNVEV (reference sequence). J was trimmed by 4 bases and V by 2 bases; bases with no gene match: 7. This CDR3 comprises 16 residues.

The chain links TRBV6-1 to TRBJ1-2, with D tentatively TRBD1 (5 bases). The V end was cut by 4 bases, the J end by 3 bases, with 18 bases between. This CDR3 has 16 amino acids. Germline assignment: CDR1 MNHNS and CDR2 SASEGT. CDR3 sequence reads: CASSGGGVFVDYGYTF. The CDR3 DNA follows: TGTGCCAGCAGTGGTGGAGGGGTTTTTGTGGACTATGGCTACACCTTC.